The TCR beta chain described here comes from a study of shared clonotypes between healthy human individuals. As for the study in general: Aged between 18 and 49, the donors were a couple of women and three men.

The data were produced by immunoSEQ multiplex PCR, yet TCRdb's version contains in-frame clones alone and is incomplete. The data contain approximately 2,000,000 clones, around 93% of them singletons. Trimming stripped 6 bases from V and 4 bases from J, with 13 bases between. CDR3 length: 13 amino acids. Germline V gene lookup returns CDR1 LNHDA and CDR2 SQIVND (reference sequence). Of note for this clone: The antigen remains undetermined.

Study-level points and caveats: Rarefaction showed that sequencing of sorted subsets was incomplete (despite large depth). Compared with clonotypes that all four donors shared, non-shared clonotypes had lower generation probabilities. Among donors, clonotype sharing was expected to be affected by sequencing depth.

The TCR comes from a young man in good health. Some clones in this sample may be carry-over from other donors' samples. This chain connects TRBV19 to TRBJ2-7, with D tentatively TRBD1 (5 bases). The sequencing input was naive CD4+ T cells from PBMCs. The subset was: CD45RA+ positively selected. The CDR3 bases are TGTGCCAGTAGCACGTCAGGGCCATACGAGCAGTACTTC. This gives the protein CASSTSGPYEQYF.